A single TCR beta chain is shown here with its context. Its antigen is unknown. The data were taken from a study of T cells in Graves' hyperthyroidism and ophthalmopathy. Study conclusions and caveats: Model output signaled ophthalmopathy a median roughly 6.1 months ahead of onset.

From RNA transcripts, TCR beta CDR3 regions were amplified. HTBI primers were employed in a first-round RT-PCR of the TCR CDR3. TCRdb ran MiXCR on the multiplex PCR reads and lists one entry per CDR3 protein. Among under 650,000 distinct CDR3 sequences listed, roughly 16% were seen once. Trimming pared 10 bases from V and 4 bases from J, leaving 10 bases between. The CDR3 is 11 amino acids. CDR1 is MDHEN and CDR2 is SYDVKM in the germline V gene. Sequencing used blood. V usage is TRBV28 and J usage is TRBJ1-1; D unclear. This TCR came from a woman aged 25 to 39 with Graves' hyperthyroidism. The CDR3, as DNA: TGTGCCACCCAAGGGTTCACTGAAGCTTTCTTT. It specifies CATQGFTEAFF.